One sample yielded the 7 T cell receptor beta chains listed below, sequenced in a study of CD8 T cells in Susac syndrome. Random hexamers were used to reverse transcribe the RNA input (roughly 0.5 to 1 ug). One entry per CDR3 protein results from TCRdb running MiXCR on the immunoSEQ multiplex PCR reads. The profile covers around 300,000 distinct CDR3 sequences, with over 75% appearing a single time and around 0.2% taken by the ten largest. Sample: CD8+ T cells from PBMCs. The receptors were sampled from a human donor with multiple sclerosis.

The chain uses TRBV28 and TRBJ2-2; D is unresolved. CDR1 is MDHEN and CDR2 is SYDVKM in the germline V gene. The germline V and J ends were trimmed by 1 base and 4 bases, with 19 bases remaining between them. The CDR3 length is 18 residues. The CDR3 DNA sequence: TGTGCCAGCAGTTTATTATCCCTTGGCGGAGTGGGCACCGGGGAGCTGTTTTTT. Its translation is CASSLLSLGGVGTGELFF.

This chain joins TRBV6-5 and TRBJ2-7; TRBD2 agrees at 9 bases. Germline lookup yields CDR1 MNHEY and CDR2 SVGAGI. V was clipped by 1 base and J by 2 bases; unmatched bases: 3. The CDR3 has 15 amino acids. In nucleotides, the CDR3 is TGTGCCAGCAGTTACTATGTAGCGGGAGCCTACGAGCAGTACTTC. As protein: CASSYYVAGAYEQYF.

The V and J genes are TRBV28 and TRBJ2-7, with TRBD2 identical over 14 bases. Unmatched junction bases numbered 2, after V lost 7 bases and J lost 3 bases. CDR3 length: 14 residues. Germline V gene data show CDR1 as MDHEN and CDR2 as SYDVKM. This CDR3 is CASTGLAGDYEQYF. CDR3 sequence (DNA): TGTGCCAGCACGGGACTAGCGGGAGACTACGAGCAGTACTTC. Variable domain in full (rest from reference TRBV28 and TRBJ2-7): DVKVTQSSRYLVKRTGEKVFLECVQDMDHENMFWYRQDPGLGLRLIYFSYDVKMKEKGDIPEGYSVSREKKERFSLILESASTNQTSMYLCASTGLAGDYEQYFGPGTRLTVT.

The CDR3 loop is CASSQVGVRTDTQYF. The CDR3 DNA follows: TGTGCCAGCAGCCAAGTTGGGGTCCGCACAGATACGCAGTATTTT. The chain is built from TRBV28 and TRBJ2-3; D gene unclear. Trimming stripped 6 bases from V and 1 base from J, with 14 bases between. This CDR3 contains 15 residues. From germline, CDR1 is MDHEN and CDR2 SYDVKM. Together with reference TRBV28 and TRBJ2-3, the CDR3 gives the full variable domain: DVKVTQSSRYLVKRTGEKVFLECVQDMDHENMFWYRQDPGLGLRLIYFSYDVKMKEKGDIPEGYSVSREKKERFSLILESASTNQTSMYLCASSQVGVRTDTQYFGPGTRLTVL.

This chain uses TRBV10-3 with TRBJ2-7, with a tentative D call TRBD1 (6 bases). The germline CDR1 and CDR2 sequences are ENHRY and SYGVKD. Trimming took off 3 bases at V and 0 bases at J, with 15 bases between the two ends. The CDR3 length is 16 residues. The CDR3 DNA follows: TGTGCCATCAGTGATTGGGGGCGCCGAAACTCCTACGAGCAGTACTTC. It codes for CAISDWGRRNSYEQYF.

The chain is built from TRBV18 and TRBJ2-3, with no clear D. The CDR3 is made up of 13 amino acids. The germline CDR1 and CDR2 sequences are KGHSH and LQKENI. V was clipped by 2 bases and J by 10 bases, with 13 bases between them. CDR3 residues: CASSPDATEAQYF. In DNA, the CDR3 is TGTGCCAGCTCACCAGATGCAACAGAAGCGCAGTATTTT.

The rearrangement links TRBV20-1 to TRBJ2-7, with D perhaps TRBD1 (9 bases). CDR1 and CDR2 (germline): DFQATT, SNEGSKA (reference sequence). The CDR3 covers 15 residues. Trimming pared 5 bases from V and 3 bases from J, leaving 20 bases between. Here the CDR3 reads CSAPGGDRDFYEQYF. CDR3 bases: TGCAGTGCTCCGGGGGGGGACAGGGATTTCTACGAGCAGTACTTC.